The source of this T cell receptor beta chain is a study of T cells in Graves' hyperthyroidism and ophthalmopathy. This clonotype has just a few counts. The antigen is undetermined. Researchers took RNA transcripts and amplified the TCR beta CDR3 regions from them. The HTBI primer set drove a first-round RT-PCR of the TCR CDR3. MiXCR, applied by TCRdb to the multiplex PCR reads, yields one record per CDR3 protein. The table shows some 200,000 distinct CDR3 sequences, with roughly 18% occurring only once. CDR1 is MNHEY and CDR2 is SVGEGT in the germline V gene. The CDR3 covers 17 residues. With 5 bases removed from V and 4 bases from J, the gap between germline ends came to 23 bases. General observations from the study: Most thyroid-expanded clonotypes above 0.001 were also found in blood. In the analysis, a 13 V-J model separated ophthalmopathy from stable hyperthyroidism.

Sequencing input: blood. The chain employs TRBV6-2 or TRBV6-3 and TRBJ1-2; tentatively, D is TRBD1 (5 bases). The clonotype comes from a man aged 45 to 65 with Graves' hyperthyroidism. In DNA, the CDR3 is TGTGCCAGCAGTCCCGAAAGGGACGGTGCCCGTCTCTATGGCTACACCTTC. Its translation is CASSPERDGARLYGYTF.